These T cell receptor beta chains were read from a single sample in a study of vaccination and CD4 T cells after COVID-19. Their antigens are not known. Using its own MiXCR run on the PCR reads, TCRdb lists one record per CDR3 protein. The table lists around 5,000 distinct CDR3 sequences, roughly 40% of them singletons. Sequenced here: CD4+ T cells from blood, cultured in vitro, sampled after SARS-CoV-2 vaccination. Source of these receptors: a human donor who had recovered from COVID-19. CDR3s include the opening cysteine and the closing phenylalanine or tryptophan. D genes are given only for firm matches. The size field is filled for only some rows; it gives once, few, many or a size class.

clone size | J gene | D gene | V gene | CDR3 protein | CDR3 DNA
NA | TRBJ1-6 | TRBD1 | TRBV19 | CASSTQTGENSPLHF | TGTGCCAGTAGTACCCAGACAGGGGAGAATTCACCCCTCCACTTT
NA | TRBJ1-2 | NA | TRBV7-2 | CASSSRANGYTF | TGTGCCAGCAGCTCCAGGGCGAATGGCTACACCTTC
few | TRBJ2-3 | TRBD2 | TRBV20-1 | CSARASGGWDTQYF | TGCAGTGCTAGGGCTAGCGGGGGCTGGGATACGCAGTATTTT
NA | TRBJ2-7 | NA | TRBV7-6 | CASSLSGTPTKQYF | TGTGCCAGCAGCTTATCCGGGACCCCCACCAAGCAGTACTTC
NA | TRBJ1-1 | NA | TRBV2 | CASSPRGRSSTEAFF | TGTGCCAGCAGCCCCCGCGGGCGGTCTAGCACTGAAGCTTTCTTT
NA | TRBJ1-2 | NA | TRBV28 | CASSLDRGMSYGYTF | TGTGCCAGCAGTTTAGATAGGGGAATGAGCTATGGCTACACCTTC
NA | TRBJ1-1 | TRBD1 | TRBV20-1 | CSASIAGGDALSF | TGCAGTGCTAGCATCGCAGGGGGCGACGCTCTTTCTTTT
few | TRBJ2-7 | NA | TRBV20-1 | CSATDPGQPYEQYF | TGCAGTGCTACGGATCCGGGACAACCATACGAGCAGTACTTC
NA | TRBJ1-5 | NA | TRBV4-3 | CASSQDPRGNQPQHF | TGCGCCAGCAGCCAAGATCCAAGGGGAAATCAGCCCCAGCATTTT
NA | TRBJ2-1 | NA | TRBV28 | CASGPYNEQFF | TGTGCCAGCGGCCCCTACAATGAGCAGTTCTTC
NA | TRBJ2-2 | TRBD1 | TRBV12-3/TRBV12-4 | CASRTGAGELFF | TGTGCCAGCAGGACAGGGGCCGGGGAGCTGTTTTTT
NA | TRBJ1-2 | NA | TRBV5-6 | CASSLAGSWGYTF | TGTGCCAGCAGCTTAGCCGGTTCTTGGGGCTACACCTTC
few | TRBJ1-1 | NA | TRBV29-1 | CSAGRQGGTEAFF | TGCAGCGCAGGTAGGCAGGGTGGCACTGAAGCTTTCTTT
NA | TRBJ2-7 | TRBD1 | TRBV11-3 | CASSPGQGRGEQYF | TGTGCCAGCAGCCCGGGACAGGGAAGGGGCGAGCAGTACTTC
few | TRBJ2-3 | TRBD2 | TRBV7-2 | CASSFPRTRSTDTQYF | TGTGCCAGCAGCTTTCCACGGACTAGGAGCACAGATACGCAGTATTTT
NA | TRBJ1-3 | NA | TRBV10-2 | CASTPSGTSLWGRNTIYF | TGCGCCAGCACCCCCTCCGGGACCTCCCTTTGGGGTAGAAACACCATATATTTT
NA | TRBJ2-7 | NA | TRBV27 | CASSSRVGYEQYF | TGTGCCAGCAGTTCTAGGGTGGGCTACGAGCAGTACTTC
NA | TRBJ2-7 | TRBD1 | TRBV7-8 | CASSLLPGGVSYEQYF | TGTGCCAGCAGCTTATTGCCAGGGGGCGTCTCCTACGAGCAGTACTTC
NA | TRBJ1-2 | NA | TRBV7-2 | CASSLVGQPGFNYGYTF | TGTGCCAGCAGCTTAGTCGGCCAACCTGGGTTTAACTATGGCTACACCTTC
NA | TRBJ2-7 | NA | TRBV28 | CASSLRAYEQYF | TGTGCCAGCAGTTTAAGGGCCTACGAGCAGTACTTC
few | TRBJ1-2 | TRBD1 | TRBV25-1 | CASSDWDSYGYTF | TGTGCCAGCAGCGACTGGGACAGCTATGGCTACACCTTC
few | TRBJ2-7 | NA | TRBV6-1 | CASRQSRYEQYF | TGTGCCAGTAGACAGTCCCGCTACGAGCAGTACTTC
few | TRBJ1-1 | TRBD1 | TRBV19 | CASIRDRGQVGAFF | TGTGCCAGTATCCGGGACAGGGGGCAAGTGGGTGCTTTCTTT
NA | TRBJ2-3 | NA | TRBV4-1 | CASSPGRGPSTDTQYF | TGCGCCAGCAGCCCGGGCCGGGGACCTAGCACAGATACGCAGTATTTT
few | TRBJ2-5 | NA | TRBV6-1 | CASSPPGRQETQYF | TGTGCCAGCAGCCCCCCGGGACGACAAGAGACCCAGTACTTC
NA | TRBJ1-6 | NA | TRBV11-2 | CASSSSGSSYNSPLHF | TGTGCCAGCAGCTCTTCAGGGAGCTCCTATAATTCACCCCTCCACTTT
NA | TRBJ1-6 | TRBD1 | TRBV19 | CASRKGTGGYNSPLHF | TGTGCCAGTAGGAAAGGGACAGGGGGATATAATTCACCCCTCCACTTT
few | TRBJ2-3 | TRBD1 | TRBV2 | CASRGDRTDTQYF | TGTGCCAGCAGAGGGGACAGAACAGATACGCAGTATTTT
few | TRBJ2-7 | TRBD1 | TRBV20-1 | CSARDRRSYEQYF | TGCAGTGCAAGGGACAGGAGATCCTACGAGCAGTACTTC
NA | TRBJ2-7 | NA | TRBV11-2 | CASSSRRGPFFDEQYF | TGTGCCAGCAGCTCCCGGCGCGGGCCATTTTTCGACGAGCAGTACTTC
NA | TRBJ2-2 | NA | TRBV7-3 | CASRNRDTGELFF | TGTGCCAGCAGAAACAGGGACACCGGGGAGCTGTTTTTT
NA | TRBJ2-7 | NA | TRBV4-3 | CASSQDRPLGYEQYF | TGCGCCAGCAGCCAAGACAGGCCCCTAGGGTACGAGCAGTACTTC
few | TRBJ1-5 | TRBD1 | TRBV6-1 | CASSPGQAQPQHF | TGTGCCAGCAGCCCCGGACAGGCTCAGCCCCAGCATTTT